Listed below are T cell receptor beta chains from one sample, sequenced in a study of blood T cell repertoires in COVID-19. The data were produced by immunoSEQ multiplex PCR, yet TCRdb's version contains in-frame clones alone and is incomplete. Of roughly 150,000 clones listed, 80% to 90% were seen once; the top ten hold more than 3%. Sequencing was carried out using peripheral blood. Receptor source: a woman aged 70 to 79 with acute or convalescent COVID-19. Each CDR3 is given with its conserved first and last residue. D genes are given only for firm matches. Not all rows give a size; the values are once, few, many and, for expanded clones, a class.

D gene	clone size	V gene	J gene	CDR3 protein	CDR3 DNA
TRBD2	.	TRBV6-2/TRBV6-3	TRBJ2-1	CASSYFSGSFNEQFF	TGTGCCAGCAGTTACTTCAGCGGGAGTTTCAATGAGCAGTTCTTC
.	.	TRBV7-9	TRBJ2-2	CASSYPPGDSASTGELFF	TGTGCCAGCAGCTACCCCCCGGGTGACAGTGCTTCCACCGGGGAGCTGTTTTTT
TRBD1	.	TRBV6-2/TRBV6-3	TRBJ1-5	CASSTPRTGAANNQPQHF	TGTGCCAGCAGTACCCCCCGGACAGGGGCGGCCAACAATCAGCCCCAGCATTTT
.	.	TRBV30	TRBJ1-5	CAWSADSPHINQPQHF	TGTGCCTGGAGTGCGGACAGCCCCCATATCAATCAGCCCCAGCATTTT
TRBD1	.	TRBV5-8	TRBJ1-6	CASSPGQGGSPLHF	TGTGCCAGCAGCCCGGGACAGGGAGGTTCACCCCTCCACTTT
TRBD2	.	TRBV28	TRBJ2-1	CASSTSGLADQFF	TGTGCCAGCAGTACCTCAGGACTAGCTGATCAGTTCTTC
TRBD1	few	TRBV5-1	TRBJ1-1	CASSSTGGGTEAFF	TGCGCCAGCAGCTCCACAGGGGGTGGAACTGAAGCTTTCTTT
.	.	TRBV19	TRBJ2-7	CASKRGQSSYEQYF	TGTGCCAGTAAGCGCGGGCAGAGCTCCTACGAGCAGTACTTC
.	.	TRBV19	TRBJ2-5	CASSTRRGPEETQYF	TGTGCCAGTAGTACACGGAGAGGCCCTGAAGAGACCCAGTACTTC
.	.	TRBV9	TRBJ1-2	CASSVAGGGHGYTF	TGTGCCAGCAGCGTCGCCGGGGGGGGCCATGGCTACACCTTC
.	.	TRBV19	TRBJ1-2	CASRLTPENYGYTF	TGTGCCAGTAGGCTGACTCCGGAGAACTATGGCTACACCTTC
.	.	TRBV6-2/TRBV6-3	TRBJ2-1	CASSWGSGGVFYNEQFF	TGTGCCAGCAGTTGGGGTAGCGGCGGGGTTTTCTACAATGAGCAGTTCTTC
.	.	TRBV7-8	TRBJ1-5	CASSLAEYQPQHF	TGTGCCAGCAGCTTAGCCGAGTATCAGCCCCAGCATTTT
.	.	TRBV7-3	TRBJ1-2	CASSPPAGTLYGYTF	TGTGCCAGCAGCCCGCCAGCGGGGACGCTTTATGGCTACACCTTC
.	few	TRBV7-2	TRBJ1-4	CASSLRGTGTNEKLFF	TGTGCCAGCAGCCTTAGGGGAACCGGAACTAATGAAAAACTGTTTTTT
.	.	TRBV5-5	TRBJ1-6	CASMLTGSYNSPLHF	TGTGCCAGCATGCTGACAGGCTCCTATAATTCACCCCTCCACTTT
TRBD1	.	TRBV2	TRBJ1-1	CAMRTGRAEAFF	TGTGCCATGCGGACAGGGCGTGCTGAAGCTTTCTTT
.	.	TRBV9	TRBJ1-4	CASSGSLLGGSEKLFF	TGTGCCAGCAGCGGAAGTCTGTTGGGGGGGAGTGAAAAACTGTTTTTT
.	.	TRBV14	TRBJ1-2	CASSQRAQGTSYTF	TGTGCCAGCAGCCAAAGAGCCCAGGGGACGAGCTACACCTTC
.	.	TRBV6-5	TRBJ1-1	CASKRTRDSRVAFF	TGTGCCAGCAAGAGAACCAGGGACTCCCGGGTAGCTTTCTTT
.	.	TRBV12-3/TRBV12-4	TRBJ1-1	CASSPELNTEAFF	TGTGCCAGCAGTCCGGAGTTGAACACTGAAGCTTTCTTT
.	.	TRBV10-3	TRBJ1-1	CAISDPWRGTEAFF	TGTGCCATCAGTGACCCCTGGCGCGGCACTGAAGCTTTCTTT
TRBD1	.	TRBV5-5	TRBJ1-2	CASGGTDYGYTF	TGTGCCAGCGGAGGGACAGACTATGGCTACACCTTC
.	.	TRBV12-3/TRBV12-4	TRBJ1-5	CASSLGRDQPQHF	TGTGCCAGCAGTTTGGGCCGAGATCAGCCCCAGCATTTT
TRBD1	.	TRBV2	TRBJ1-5	CASSTGDSNQPQHF	TGTGCCAGCAGTACAGGGGATAGCAATCAGCCCCAGCATTTT
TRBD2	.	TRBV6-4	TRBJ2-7	CASSERKGAGGCYEQYF	TGTGCCAGCAGTGAACGGAAGGGAGCGGGGGGGTGCTACGAGCAGTACTTC
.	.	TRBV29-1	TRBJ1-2	CSVSAGRGDGYTF	TGCAGCGTTTCGGCAGGGCGAGGAGATGGCTACACCTTC
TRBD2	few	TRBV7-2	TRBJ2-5	CASSPTSGEETQYF	TGTGCCAGCAGCCCGACTAGCGGTGAAGAGACCCAGTACTTC
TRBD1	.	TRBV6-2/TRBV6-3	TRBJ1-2	CASSTGDVGYTF	TGTGCCAGCAGCACAGGGGACGTTGGCTACACCTTC
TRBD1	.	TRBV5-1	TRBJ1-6	CASSLDRGNSPLHF	TGCGCCAGCAGCTTAGACAGGGGTAATTCACCCCTCCACTTT
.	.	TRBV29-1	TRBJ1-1	CSVRELNTEAFF	TGCAGCGTTCGTGAGTTGAACACTGAAGCTTTCTTT
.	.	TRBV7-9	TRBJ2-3	CASSFLSTDTQYF	TGTGCCAGCAGCTTCCTTAGCACAGATACGCAGTATTTT
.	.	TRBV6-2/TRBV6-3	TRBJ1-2	CASSPNPLYRNYGYTF	TGTGCCAGCAGCCCTAACCCCCTGTACAGGAACTATGGCTACACCTTC
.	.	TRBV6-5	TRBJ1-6	CASRGSSPLHF	TGTGCCAGCCGAGGAAGTTCACCCCTCCACTTT
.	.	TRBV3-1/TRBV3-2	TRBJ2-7	CASSHTDYEQYF	TGTGCCAGCAGCCATACTGACTACGAGCAGTACTTC
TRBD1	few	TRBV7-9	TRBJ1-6	CASNADRASTPLHF	TGTGCCAGCAACGCGGACAGGGCATCGACACCCCTCCACTTT
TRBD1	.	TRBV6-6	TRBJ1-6	CATLRTDRGNSPLHF	TGTGCCACCCTTAGAACCGACAGGGGAAATTCACCCCTCCACTTT
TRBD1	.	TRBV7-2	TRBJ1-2	CASSLQGASSYGYTF	TGTGCCAGCAGCTTACAGGGGGCGTCATCCTATGGCTACACCTTC
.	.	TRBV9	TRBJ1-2	CASSVASQAPYGYTF	TGTGCCAGCAGCGTAGCCTCGCAGGCCCCCTATGGCTACACCTTC
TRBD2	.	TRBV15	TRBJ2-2	CATSRDRLLLAGGKNTGELFF	TGTGCCACCAGCAGAGATCGCTTGTTGCTAGCGGGGGGAAAGAACACCGGGGAGCTGTTTTTT
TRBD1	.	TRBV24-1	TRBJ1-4	CATSEGGTGTEKLFF	TGTGCCACCAGTGAGGGCGGGACAGGGACAGAAAAACTGTTTTTT
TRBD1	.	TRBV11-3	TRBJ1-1	CASSLGTGKNTEAFF	TGTGCCAGCAGTTTGGGGACAGGAAAAAACACTGAAGCTTTCTTT
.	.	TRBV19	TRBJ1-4	CAARGATNEKLFF	TGTGCCGCTCGGGGGGCAACTAATGAAAAACTGTTTTTT
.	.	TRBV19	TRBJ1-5	CASSIDPSQPQHF	TGTGCCAGTAGTATAGATCCTTCTCAGCCCCAGCATTTT
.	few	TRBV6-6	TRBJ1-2	CASSYSRVGRNYGYTF	TGTGCCAGCAGTTACTCGAGAGTCGGGAGAAACTATGGCTACACCTTC
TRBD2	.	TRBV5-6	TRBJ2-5	CASSLEGAGGFETQYF	TGTGCCAGCAGCTTGGAAGGAGCGGGAGGATTTGAGACCCAGTACTTC
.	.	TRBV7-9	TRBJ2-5	CASSLQGQETQYF	TGTGCCAGCAGCTTACAGGGCCAAGAGACCCAGTACTTC
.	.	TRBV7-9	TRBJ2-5	CASSVLLVNQETQYF	TGTGCCAGCAGCGTATTACTAGTGAACCAAGAGACCCAGTACTTC
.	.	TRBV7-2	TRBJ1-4	CASSLNEKLFF	TGTGCCAGCAGCCTCAATGAAAAACTGTTTTTT
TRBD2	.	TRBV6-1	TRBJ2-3	CASSEFWLAGDFTDTQYF	TGTGCCAGCAGTGAATTTTGGTTAGCGGGGGACTTTACAGATACGCAGTATTTT
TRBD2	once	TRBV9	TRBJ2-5	CASSVGTSYGETQYF	TGTGCCAGCAGCGTTGGGACTAGCTACGGGGAGACCCAGTACTTC
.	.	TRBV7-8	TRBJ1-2	CASSSFFGFAGGYTF	TGTGCCAGCAGCTCTTTTTTCGGTTTCGCAGGAGGCTACACCTTC
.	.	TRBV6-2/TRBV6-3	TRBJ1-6	CASSQGQPNSPLHF	TGTGCCAGCAGTCAGGGACAACCCAACTCACCCCTCCACTTT
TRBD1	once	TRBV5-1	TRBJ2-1	CASGGTGGFNEQFF	TGCGCCAGCGGAGGGACAGGGGGCTTTAATGAGCAGTTCTTC
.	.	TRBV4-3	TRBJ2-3	CASSQATGSTDTQYF	TGCGCCAGCAGCCAAGCTACAGGTTCCACAGATACGCAGTATTTT
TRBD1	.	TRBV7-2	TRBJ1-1	CASSDAGQGNTEAFF	TGTGCCAGCAGTGATGCGGGACAGGGGAACACTGAAGCTTTCTTT
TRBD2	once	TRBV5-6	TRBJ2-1	CASSLRGTSRDNEQFF	TGTGCCAGCAGCTTAAGGGGGACTAGCCGGGACAATGAGCAGTTCTTC